The 11 T cell receptor beta chains listed next were all sequenced from one sample in a study of shared clonotypes between healthy human individuals. Libraries were prepared by immunoSEQ multiplex PCR; TCRdb keeps only in-frame clonotypes and omits some of them. The sample yields 2,500,000 or so clones, approximately 92% seen once. The sample comprised naive CD4+ T cells sorted from blood. The sample's subset: CD45RA+ positively selected. The origin of the receptors is a man aged 18 to 29 in good health.

This chain joins TRBV9 and TRBJ2-7, with D perhaps matching TRBD2 (6 bases). V lost 4 bases and J 7 bases, leaving 24 bases between the germline ends. This CDR3 spans 16 amino acids. CDR1 is SGDLS, CDR2 YYNGEE, per germline. The CDR3 spells CASSPSRGTLEGEQYF. The CDR3 DNA sequence: TGTGCCAGCAGCCCAAGTAGAGGCACCTTGGAGGGGGAGCAGTACTTC.

J is TRBJ2-1 and V is TRBV7-9, with a weak D call TRBD1 (6 bases). CDR1 SEHNR and CDR2 FQNEAQ come from the germline V gene (reference sequence). This CDR3 is built from 12 residues. V was cut by 9 bases and J by 3 bases, with 9 bases left in between. The CDR3 here is CASTGRYNEQFF. DNA for the CDR3: TGTGCCAGTACAGGGCGCTACAATGAGCAGTTCTTC.

The rearrangement links TRBV9 to TRBJ2-3; TRBD2 matches at 11 bases. This CDR3 spans 18 amino acids. V trimming: 2 bases; J trimming: 1 base; junction bases outside the gene matches: 9. Germline CDR1 SGDLS, CDR2 YYNGEE. CDR3 DNA sequence: TGTGCCAGCAGCGTGACTAGCGGGAATTTAGCCGGCACAGATACGCAGTATTTT. Translated, it gives CASSVTSGNLAGTDTQYF.

V usage is TRBV11-2 and J usage is TRBJ2-1, with D tentatively TRBD2 (6 bases). The germline CDR1 and CDR2 sequences are SGHAT and FQNNGV. The CDR3 totals 15 residues. The V gene lost 0 bases and the J gene lost 8 bases, with 14 bases spanning the gap. The CDR3: CASSLDLGEADEQFF. CDR3 DNA: TGTGCCAGCAGCTTAGATCTCGGGGAGGCGGATGAGCAGTTCTTC.

Only a few counts were recorded for this clone. This chain links TRBV27 with TRBJ1-2, with 7 bases matching TRBD1. Trimming removed 7 bases from V and 5 bases from J; junction bases left unmatched: 7. The CDR3 covers 13 residues. CDR1 and CDR2 (germline): MNHEY, SMNVEV (reference sequence). CDR3 amino acids: CASKKDRDYGYTF. The CDR3 coding sequence is TGTGCCAGCAAAAAAGACAGGGATTATGGCTACACCTTC.

Points on this clone: This same CDR3 is encoded by further DNA sequences in the sample. The chain employs TRBV7-3 and TRBJ1-1, with 7 nucleotides matching TRBD1. This CDR3 has 13 amino acids. Germline CDR1 reads SGHTA; CDR2 reads FQGTGA. The ends lost 0 bases at V and 5 bases at J; junction bases unmatched: 0. CDR3 DNA sequence: TGTGCCAGCAGCTTAACACAGGGGACTGAAGCTTTCTTT. Translation gives CASSLTQGTEAFF. The whole variable domain, remainder taken from reference TRBV7-3 and TRBJ1-1, is GAGVSQTPSNKVTEKGKYVELRCDPISGHTALYWYRQSLGQGPEFLIYFQGTGAADDSGLPNDRFFAVRPEGSVSTLKIQRTERGDSAVYLCASSLTQGTEAFFGQGTRLTVV.

The J gene is TRBJ2-7, the V gene TRBV9; 9 bases line up with TRBD2. Germline assignment: CDR1 SGDLS and CDR2 YYNGEE. The CDR3 spans 15 residues. J was trimmed by 3 bases and V by 0 bases; bases with no gene match: 4. The CDR3 coding sequence is TGTGCCAGCAGCGTAGAAGGAGCGGGGGGCTACGAGCAGTACTTC. This gives the protein CASSVEGAGGYEQYF.

The chain employs TRBV28 and TRBJ1-6; 9 bases align to TRBD1. This CDR3 has 14 residues. J was trimmed by 9 bases and V by 9 bases; bases with no gene match: 9. Germline lookup yields CDR1 MDHEN and CDR2 SYDVKM. As DNA, the CDR3 is TGTGCCAGTCTCGGGGACAGGGCCTTTTCACCCCTCCACTTT. Encoded protein: CASLGDRAFSPLHF. The whole variable domain, filled in from reference TRBV28 and TRBJ1-6, reads DVKVTQSSRYLVKRTGEKVFLECVQDMDHENMFWYRQDPGLGLRLIYFSYDVKMKEKGDIPEGYSVSREKKERFSLILESASTNQTSMYLCASLGDRAFSPLHFGNGTRLTVT.

Worth noting for this clone: The same CDR3 also results from other DNA sequences found in this sample. J is TRBJ2-2 and V is TRBV7-9; D gene uncertain. This CDR3 is 13 amino acids long. V lost 3 bases and J lost 0, with 2 bases in between. Germline V lookup: CDR1 SEHNR, CDR2 FQNEAQ (reference sequence). The CDR3 protein is CASSFPNTGELFF. The CDR3 bases are TGTGCCAGCAGCTTCCCGAACACCGGGGAGCTGTTTTTT.

The chain uses TRBV18 and TRBJ2-1; no firm D call. Trimming shortened V by 0 bases and J by 4 bases, and 7 bases separated the two germline ends. This CDR3 comprises 14 residues. The germline V gene has CDR1 KGHSH and CDR2 LQKENI. For the CDR3, the DNA is TGTGCCAGCTCACCACCGGTGGGGTACAATGAGCAGTTCTTC. It codes for CASSPPVGYNEQFF.

This clone was detected only once. The CDR3 region has the DNA TGTGCCAGCAGTCCCGGGAGGGCCGTCGGCGAGCAGTACTTC. Encoded protein: CASSPGRAVGEQYF. The chain carries TRBV6-5 and TRBJ2-7; TRBD2 agrees at 8 bases. The V and J ends lost 5 bases and 6 bases, in that order; junction bases with no gene match: 9. From germline, CDR1 is MNHEY and CDR2 SVGAGI. The CDR3 length is 14 residues.